Given below is one T cell receptor beta chain in context. Sequencing was performed with immunoSEQ multiplex PCR; in TCRdb, only in-frame clones are kept and a portion is missing. The data show fewer than 250,000 clones, with 86% seen just once and 5% to 7% held by the top ten. The record originates from a study of blood T cell repertoires in COVID-19. The CDR3 is 13 residues long. V lost 10 bases, J lost 4 bases, and 9 bases stayed unmatched. What was sequenced was peripheral blood. This TCR was recovered from a woman older than 75 with COVID-19, enrolled during active disease. V is TRBV12-3 or TRBV12-4 and J is TRBJ1-1; TRBD1 aligns across 7 bases. This CDR3 is CATQWTGSTEAFF. The CDR3 region has the DNA TGTGCCACCCAGTGGACAGGAAGCACTGAAGCTTTCTTT.